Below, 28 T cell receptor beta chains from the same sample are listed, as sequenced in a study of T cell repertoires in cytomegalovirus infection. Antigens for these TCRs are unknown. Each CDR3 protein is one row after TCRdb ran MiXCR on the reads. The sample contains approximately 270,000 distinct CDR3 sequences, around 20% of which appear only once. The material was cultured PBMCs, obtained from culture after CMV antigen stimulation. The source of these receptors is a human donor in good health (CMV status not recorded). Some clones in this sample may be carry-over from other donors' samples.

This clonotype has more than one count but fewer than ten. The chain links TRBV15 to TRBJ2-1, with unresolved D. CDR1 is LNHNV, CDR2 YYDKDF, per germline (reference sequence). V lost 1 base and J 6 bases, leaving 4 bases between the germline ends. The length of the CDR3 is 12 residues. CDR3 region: CATSRVGNEQFF. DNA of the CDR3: TGTGCCACCAGCAGAGTTGGCAATGAGCAGTTCTTC. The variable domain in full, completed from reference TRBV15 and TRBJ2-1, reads DAMVIQNPRYQVTQFGKPVTLSCSQTLNHNVMYWYQQKSSQAPKLLFHYYDKDFNNEADTPDNFQSRRPNTSFCFLDIRSPGLGDTAMYLCATSRVGNEQFFGPGTRLTVL.

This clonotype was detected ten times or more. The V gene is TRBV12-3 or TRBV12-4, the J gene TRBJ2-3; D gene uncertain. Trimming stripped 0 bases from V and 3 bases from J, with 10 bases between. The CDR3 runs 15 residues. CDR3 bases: TGTGCCAGCAGTTTAGCGGAAACCCGAACAGATACGCAGTATTTT. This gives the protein CASSLAETRTDTQYF.

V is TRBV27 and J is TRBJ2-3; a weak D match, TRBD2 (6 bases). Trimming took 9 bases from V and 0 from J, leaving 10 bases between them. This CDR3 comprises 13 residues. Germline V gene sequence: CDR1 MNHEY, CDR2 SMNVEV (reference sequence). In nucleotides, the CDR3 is TGTGCCAGTCGGGAGTGGAGCACAGATACGCAGTATTTT. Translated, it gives CASREWSTDTQYF.

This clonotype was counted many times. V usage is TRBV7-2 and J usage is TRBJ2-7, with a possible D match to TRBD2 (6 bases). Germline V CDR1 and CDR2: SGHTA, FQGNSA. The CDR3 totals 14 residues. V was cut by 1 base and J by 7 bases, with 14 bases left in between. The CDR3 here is CASSLVGGSREQYF. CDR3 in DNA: TGTGCCAGCAGCTTAGTTGGAGGGTCTCGTGAGCAGTACTTC. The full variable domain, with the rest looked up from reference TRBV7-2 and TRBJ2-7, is GAGVSQSPSNKVTEKGKDVELRCDPISGHTALYWYRQSLGQGLEFLIYFQGNSAPDKSGLPSDRFSAERTGGSVSTLTIQRTQQEDSAVYLCASSLVGGSREQYFGPGTRLTVT.

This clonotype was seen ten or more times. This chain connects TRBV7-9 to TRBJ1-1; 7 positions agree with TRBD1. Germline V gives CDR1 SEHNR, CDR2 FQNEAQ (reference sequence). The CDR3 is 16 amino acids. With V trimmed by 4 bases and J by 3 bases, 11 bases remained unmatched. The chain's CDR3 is CASSSRPDRDYTEAFF. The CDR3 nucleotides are TGTGCCAGCAGCTCGAGACCCGACAGGGACTACACTGAAGCTTTCTTT.

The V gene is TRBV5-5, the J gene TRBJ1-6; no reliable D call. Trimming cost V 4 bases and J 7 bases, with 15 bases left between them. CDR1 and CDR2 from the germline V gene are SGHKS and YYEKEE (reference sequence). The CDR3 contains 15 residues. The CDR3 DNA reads TGTGCCAGCAGCCCGGAATCCCCTGGGAATTCACCCCTCCACTTT. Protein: CASSPESPGNSPLHF.

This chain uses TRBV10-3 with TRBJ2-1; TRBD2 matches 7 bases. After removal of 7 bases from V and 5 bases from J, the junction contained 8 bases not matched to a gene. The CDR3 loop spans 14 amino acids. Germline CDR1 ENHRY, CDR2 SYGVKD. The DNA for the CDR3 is TGTGCCATCAATTTACGCGGGAGTCACAATGAGCAGTTCTTC. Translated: CAINLRGSHNEQFF.

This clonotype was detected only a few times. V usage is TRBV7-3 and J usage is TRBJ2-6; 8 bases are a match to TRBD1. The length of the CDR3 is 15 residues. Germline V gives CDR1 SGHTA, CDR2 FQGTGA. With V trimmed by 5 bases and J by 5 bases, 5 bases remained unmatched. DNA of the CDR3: TGTGCCAGCAGCGACGACAGGGGCTGGGCCAACGTCCTGACTTTC. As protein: CASSDDRGWANVLTF.

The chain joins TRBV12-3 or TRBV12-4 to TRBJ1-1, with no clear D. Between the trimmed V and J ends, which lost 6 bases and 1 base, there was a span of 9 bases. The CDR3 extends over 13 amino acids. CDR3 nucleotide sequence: TGTGCCAGCAGGCCTTATGGGAACACTGAAGCTTTCTTT. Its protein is CASRPYGNTEAFF.

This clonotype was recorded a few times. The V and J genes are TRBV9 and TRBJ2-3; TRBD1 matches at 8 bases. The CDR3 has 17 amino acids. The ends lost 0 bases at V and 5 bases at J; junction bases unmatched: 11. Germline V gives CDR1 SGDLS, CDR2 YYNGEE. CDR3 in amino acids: CASSVALPGGYEDTQYF. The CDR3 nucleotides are TGTGCCAGCAGCGTAGCTCTGCCAGGGGGCTATGAAGATACGCAGTATTTT.

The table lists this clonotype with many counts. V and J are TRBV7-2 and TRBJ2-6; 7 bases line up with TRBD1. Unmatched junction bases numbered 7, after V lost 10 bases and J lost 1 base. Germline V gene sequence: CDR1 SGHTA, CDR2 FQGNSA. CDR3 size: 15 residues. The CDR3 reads CAKETGNSGANVLTF. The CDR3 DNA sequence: TGTGCCAAAGAGACAGGGAATTCTGGGGCCAACGTCCTGACTTTC.

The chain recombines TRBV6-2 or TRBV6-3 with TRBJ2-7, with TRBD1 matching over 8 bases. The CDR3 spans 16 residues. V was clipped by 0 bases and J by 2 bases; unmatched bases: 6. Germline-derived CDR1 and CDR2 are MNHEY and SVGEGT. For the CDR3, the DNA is TGTGCCAGCAGTTACTCGATGCAGGGGGCTCCCTACGAGCAGTACGTC. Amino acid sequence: CASSYSMQGAPYEQYV.

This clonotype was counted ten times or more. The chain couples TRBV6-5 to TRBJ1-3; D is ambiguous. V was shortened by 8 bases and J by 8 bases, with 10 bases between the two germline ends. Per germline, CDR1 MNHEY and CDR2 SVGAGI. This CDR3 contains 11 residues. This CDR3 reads CASQREDTIYF. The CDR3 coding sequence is TGTGCCAGCCAGCGGGAGGACACCATATATTTT.

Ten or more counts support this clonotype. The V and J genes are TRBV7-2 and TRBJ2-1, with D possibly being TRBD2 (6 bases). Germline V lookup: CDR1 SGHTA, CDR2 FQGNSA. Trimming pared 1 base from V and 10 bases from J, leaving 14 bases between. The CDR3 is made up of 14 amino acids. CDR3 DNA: TGTGCCAGCAGCTTAGATACACTAGCTCACGAGCAGTTCTTC. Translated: CASSLDTLAHEQFF.

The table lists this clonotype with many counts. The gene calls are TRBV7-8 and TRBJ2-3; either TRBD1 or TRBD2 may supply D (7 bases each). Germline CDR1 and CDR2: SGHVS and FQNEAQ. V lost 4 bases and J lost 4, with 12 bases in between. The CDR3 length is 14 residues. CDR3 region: CASSSGGTADTQYF. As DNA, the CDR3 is TGTGCCAGCAGCTCCGGGGGGACAGCAGATACGCAGTATTTT.

The CDR3 DNA reads as TGTGCCAGCACCCAACCAGCTGGACAAAGCAATCAGCCCCAGCATTTT. Its protein product is CASTQPAGQSNQPQHF. V usage is TRBV6-2 or TRBV6-3 and J usage is TRBJ1-5, with D possibly matching TRBD1 (5 bases). Germline assignment: CDR1 MNHEY and CDR2 SVGEGT. The CDR3 runs 16 residues. V was cut by 7 bases and J by 1 base, with 17 bases left in between.

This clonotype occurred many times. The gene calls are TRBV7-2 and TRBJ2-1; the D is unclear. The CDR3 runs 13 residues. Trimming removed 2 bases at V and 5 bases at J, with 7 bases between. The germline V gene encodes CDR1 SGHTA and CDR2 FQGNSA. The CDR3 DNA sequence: TGTGCCAGCAGCTTAAGGTTGGACAATGAGCAGTTCTTC. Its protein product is CASSLRLDNEQFF.

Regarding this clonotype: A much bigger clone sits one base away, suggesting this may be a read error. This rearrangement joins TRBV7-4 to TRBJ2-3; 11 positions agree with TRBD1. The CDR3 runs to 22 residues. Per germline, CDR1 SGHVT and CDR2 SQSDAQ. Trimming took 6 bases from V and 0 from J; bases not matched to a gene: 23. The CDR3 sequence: CASRLPPRRTGGVFTSTDTQYF. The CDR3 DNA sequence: TGTGCCAGCAGGTTACCCCCCCGGAGGACAGGGGGCGTTTTCACGAGCACAGATACGCAGTATTTT.

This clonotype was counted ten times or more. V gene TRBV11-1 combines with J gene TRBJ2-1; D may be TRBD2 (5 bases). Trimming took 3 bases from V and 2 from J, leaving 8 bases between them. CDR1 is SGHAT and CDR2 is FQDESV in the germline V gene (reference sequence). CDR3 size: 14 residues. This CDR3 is CASSFSGAYNEQFF. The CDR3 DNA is TGTGCCAGCAGCTTCTCCGGGGCCTACAATGAGCAGTTCTTC.

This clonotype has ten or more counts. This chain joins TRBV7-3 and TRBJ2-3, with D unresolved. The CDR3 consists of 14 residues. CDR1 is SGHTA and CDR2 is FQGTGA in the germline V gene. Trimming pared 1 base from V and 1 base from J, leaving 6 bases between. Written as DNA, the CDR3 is TGTGCCAGCAGCTTAATACCAGGCACAGATACGCAGTATTTT. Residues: CASSLIPGTDTQYF.

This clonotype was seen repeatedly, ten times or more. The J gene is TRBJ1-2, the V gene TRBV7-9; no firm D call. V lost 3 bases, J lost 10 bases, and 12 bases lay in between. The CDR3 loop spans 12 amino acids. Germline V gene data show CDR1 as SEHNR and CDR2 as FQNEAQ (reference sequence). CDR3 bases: TGTGCCAGCAGCTTCACGGCTCAAGCCTACACCTTC. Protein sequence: CASSFTAQAYTF.

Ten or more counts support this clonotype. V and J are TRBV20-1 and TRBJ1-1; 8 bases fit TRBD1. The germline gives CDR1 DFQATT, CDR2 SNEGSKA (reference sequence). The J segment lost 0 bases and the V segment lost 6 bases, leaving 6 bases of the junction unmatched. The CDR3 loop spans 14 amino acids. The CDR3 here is CSARRTGLNTEAFF. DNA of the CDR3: TGCAGTGCCAGACGGACAGGGCTGAACACTGAAGCTTTCTTT.

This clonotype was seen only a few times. The CDR3 DNA reads as TGTGCCAGCAGCTTAGGGGGTCCAAGAGGGGATACGCAGTATTTT. Its protein product is CASSLGGPRGDTQYF. The chain combines TRBV7-2 with TRBJ2-3; D is possibly TRBD2 (5 bases). The ends were cut back, 1 base at V and 6 bases at J, with 14 bases in the middle. Germline loops: CDR1 SGHTA, CDR2 FQGNSA. The CDR3 sequence is 15 residues long.

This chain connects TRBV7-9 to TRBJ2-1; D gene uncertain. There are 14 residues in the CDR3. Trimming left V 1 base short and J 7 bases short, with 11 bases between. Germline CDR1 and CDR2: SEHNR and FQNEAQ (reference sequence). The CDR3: CASSLVPVGNEQFF. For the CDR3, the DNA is TGTGCCAGCAGCTTAGTACCAGTCGGAAATGAGCAGTTCTTC.

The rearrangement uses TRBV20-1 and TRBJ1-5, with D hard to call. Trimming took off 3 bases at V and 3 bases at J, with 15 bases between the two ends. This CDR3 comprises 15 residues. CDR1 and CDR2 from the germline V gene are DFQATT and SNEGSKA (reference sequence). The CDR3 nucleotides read TGCAGTGCTAGTCAACGGAATCACCCCAATCAGCCCCAGCATTTT. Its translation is CSASQRNHPNQPQHF.

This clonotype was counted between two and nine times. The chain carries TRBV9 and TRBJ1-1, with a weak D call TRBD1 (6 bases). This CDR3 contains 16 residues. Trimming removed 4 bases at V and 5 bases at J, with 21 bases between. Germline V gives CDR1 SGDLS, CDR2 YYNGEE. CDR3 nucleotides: TGTGCCAGCAGCATCGGAGGGGGGCAGGGGAGAACTGAAGCTTTCTTT. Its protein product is CASSIGGGQGRTEAFF.

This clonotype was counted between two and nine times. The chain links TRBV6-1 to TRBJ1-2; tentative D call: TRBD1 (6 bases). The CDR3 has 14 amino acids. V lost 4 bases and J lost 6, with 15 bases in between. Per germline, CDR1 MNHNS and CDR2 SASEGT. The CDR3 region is CASSGTTGSHGYTF. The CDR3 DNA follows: TGTGCCAGCAGTGGGACAACAGGGAGCCATGGCTACACCTTC.

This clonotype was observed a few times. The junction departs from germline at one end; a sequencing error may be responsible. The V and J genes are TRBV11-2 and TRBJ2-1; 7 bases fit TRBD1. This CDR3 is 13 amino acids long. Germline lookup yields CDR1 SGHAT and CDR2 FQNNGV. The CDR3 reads CASSLGQGRDPRF. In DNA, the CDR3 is TGTGCCAGCAGCTTAGGACAGGGAAGGGACCCACGATTC.